Following are 30 T cell receptor beta chains from one sample sequenced in a study of blood T cell repertoires in COVID-19. TCRdb keeps only in-frame clones here, not all; method: immunoSEQ multiplex PCR. Of tens of thousands of clones in the sample, 75% to 85% are singletons; the top ten hold around 5.2%. The specimen was peripheral blood. The receptors originated from a woman aged 65 to 85 with acute or convalescent COVID-19.

This CDR3 reads CASSQDRVPLHF. The CDR3 nucleotides are TGTGCCAGCAGCCAAGATCGCGTCCCCCTCCACTTT. V usage is TRBV3-1 (or the pseudogene TRBV3-2) and J usage is TRBJ1-6, with no clear D. The germline V gene encodes CDR1 LGHDT and CDR2 YNNKEL (reference sequence). This CDR3 is built from 12 residues. Trimming took 0 bases from V and 13 from J, leaving 7 bases between them.

The chain employs TRBV13 and TRBJ2-7, with D possibly TRBD2 on 6 matching bases. V was pared by 3 bases and J by 7 bases, with 10 bases between. Germline V lookup: CDR1 PRHDT, CDR2 FYEKMQ (reference sequence). The CDR3 extends over 12 amino acids. The CDR3, as DNA: TGTGCCAGCAGCTTCCTGGGGGGAGAGCAGTACTTC. It codes for CASSFLGGEQYF.

The chain joins TRBV9 to TRBJ2-4; TRBD1 is a possible D gene (5 bases). Germline values: CDR1 SGDLS, CDR2 YYNGEE. V dropped 4 bases and J dropped 0 bases, with 11 bases sitting between them. The CDR3 extends over 15 amino acids. CDR3 DNA: TGTGCCAGCAGCTCTAGTCAGGGAGCCAAAAACATTCAGTACTTC. The encoded protein is CASSSSQGAKNIQYF.

V is TRBV27 and J is TRBJ1-3; D not certain. V was clipped by 11 bases and J by 4 bases, with 12 bases between them. Germline values: CDR1 MNHEY, CDR2 SMNVEV (reference sequence). This CDR3 comprises 12 residues. The CDR3 loop reads CAAGSFGNTIYF. The CDR3 nucleotides read TGTGCCGCGGGTAGCTTCGGAAACACCATATATTTT.

The rearrangement joins TRBV5-1 to TRBJ1-3; D unclear. The CDR3 has 16 residues. Germline V CDR1 and CDR2: SGHRS, YFSETQ. The ends were cut back, 0 bases at V and 0 bases at J, with 10 bases in the middle. The CDR3 sequence is CASSLGGPHSGNTIYF. The CDR3 DNA reads TGCGCCAGCAGCTTGGGAGGGCCCCACTCTGGAAACACCATATATTTT.

The J gene is TRBJ2-1, the V gene TRBV29-1, with D uncertain. The CDR3 has 11 amino acids. Per the germline V gene, CDR1 is SQVTM and CDR2 is ANQGSEA. Trimming removed 6 bases from V and 4 bases from J, with 7 bases in between. CDR3: CSVLIYNEQFF. In nucleotides, the CDR3 is TGCAGCGTCCTTATATACAATGAGCAGTTCTTC.

This clone has more than one count but fewer than ten. DNA for the CDR3: TGTGCCAGCAGCGTCGGTGCAGGGGCCAACTATGGCTACACCTTC. Translation gives CASSVGAGANYGYTF. V and J are TRBV11-2 and TRBJ1-2; D is perhaps TRBD1 (6 bases). The germline V gene encodes CDR1 SGHAT and CDR2 FQNNGV. The CDR3 consists of 15 residues. V lost 5 bases to trimming and J lost 2 bases, with 15 bases between them.

J is TRBJ1-1 and V is TRBV27, with no clear D. Germline CDR1 and CDR2: MNHEY and SMNVEV (reference sequence). V gave up 5 bases and J gave up 4 bases, with 17 bases separating them. The CDR3 extends over 15 amino acids. The CDR3 bases are TGTGCCAGCAGTCCCATCATCGGGGTCGGCACTGAAGCTTTCTTT. It specifies CASSPIIGVGTEAFF.

This clone was detected a few times. The chain is built from TRBV4-1 and TRBJ2-2; possibly TRBD1 for D (5 bases). With 4 bases removed from V and 9 bases from J, the gap between germline ends came to 6 bases. The CDR3 has 11 amino acids. In germline, CDR1 is MGHRA, CDR2 YSYEKL. The CDR3, as DNA: TGCGCCAGCAGCCTGGGGCGGGAGCTGTTTTTT. It yields the protein CASSLGRELFF.

This chain joins TRBV5-6 and TRBJ2-1, with TRBD2 identical over 10 bases. The V gene end was trimmed by 3 bases and the J gene end by 8 bases; junction bases not matched to a gene: 14. The germline gives CDR1 SGHDT, CDR2 YYEEEE. The CDR3 is 17 residues long. The CDR3 nucleotides are TGTGCCAGCAGCTCGGTAGCTAGGAGCGGGGGGGCCTATGAGCAGTTCTTC. This translates into CASSSVARSGGAYEQFF.

The V call is TRBV7-2, the J call TRBJ1-4; 9 nucleotides match TRBD1. Unmatched junction bases numbered 6, after V lost 5 bases and J lost 5 bases. This CDR3 is 15 amino acids long. The germline gives CDR1 SGHTA, CDR2 FQGNSA. CDR3 bases: TGTGCCAGCAGCGTCCGGACAGGGGTAAATGAAAAACTGTTTTTT. Protein product: CASSVRTGVNEKLFF. Full variable domain (rest looked up from reference TRBV7-2 and TRBJ1-4): GAGVSQSPSNKVTEKGKDVELRCDPISGHTALYWYRQSLGQGLEFLIYFQGNSAPDKSGLPSDRFSAERTGGSVSTLTIQRTQQEDSAVYLCASSVRTGVNEKLFFGSGTQLSVL.

The chain combines TRBV9 with TRBJ2-3; possibly TRBD2 for D (5 bases). CDR3 length: 14 amino acids. Germline CDR1 and CDR2: SGDLS and YYNGEE. Trimming left V 0 bases short and J 4 bases short, with 9 bases between. In DNA form, the CDR3 reads TGTGCCAGCAGCGTAGGGCTAGCTGCAGATACGCAGTATTTT. Its translation is CASSVGLAADTQYF.

The chain recombines TRBV4-3 with TRBJ1-2; D is possibly TRBD1 (6 bases). Between the trimmed V and J ends, which lost 1 base and 5 bases, there was a span of 14 bases. The CDR3 runs 15 residues. Per germline, CDR1 LGHNA and CDR2 YSLEER. CDR3 in amino acids: CASSQGNRDTYGYTF. The CDR3 nucleotides are TGCGCCAGCAGCCAAGGGAACCGGGACACTTATGGCTACACCTTC.

The chain is built from TRBV6-2 or TRBV6-3 and TRBJ1-2; D not resolved. This CDR3 spans 11 amino acids. V dropped 2 bases and J dropped 8 bases, with 6 bases sitting between them. The germline CDR1 and CDR2 sequences are MNHEY and SVGEGT. The chain's CDR3 is CASSYPQGYTF. The DNA of the CDR3 is TGTGCCAGCAGTTACCCCCAGGGCTACACCTTC.

V and J are TRBV4-1 and TRBJ2-5; the D gene is possibly TRBD1 (5 bases). CDR3 length equals 14 residues. V was pared by 4 bases and J by 1 base, with 10 bases between. From germline, CDR1 is MGHRA and CDR2 YSYEKL. The CDR3 loop reads CASSPGQGQETQYF. In DNA form, the CDR3 reads TGCGCCAGCAGCCCAGGGCAGGGCCAAGAGACCCAGTACTTC.

V and J are TRBV10-3 and TRBJ2-3, with 7 bases fitting TRBD2. The germline V gene encodes CDR1 ENHRY and CDR2 SYGVKD. The V segment lost 6 bases and the J segment 0 bases; nucleotides outside the gene matches: 9. CDR3 length: 16 amino acids. The CDR3 here is CAIRSIAGTSTDTQYF. CDR3 nucleotides: TGTGCCATCAGGAGTATAGCGGGTACTAGCACAGATACGCAGTATTTT.

This chain links TRBV6-2 or TRBV6-3 with TRBJ1-2; 7 bases match TRBD1. V shed 6 bases and J 5 bases; nucleotides not matched to a gene: 6. Germline CDR1 is MNHEY and CDR2 is SVGEGT. The CDR3 has 13 residues. The CDR3 reads CASSQDREYGYTF. The CDR3 DNA follows: TGTGCCAGCAGCCAAGACAGGGAGTATGGCTACACCTTC.

The chain couples TRBV10-3 to TRBJ1-1; D is uncertain. Germline values: CDR1 ENHRY, CDR2 SYGVKD. This CDR3 is 17 amino acids long. Between the trimmed V and J ends, which lost 3 bases and 7 bases, there was a span of 24 bases. CDR3 DNA sequence: TGTGCCATCAGTGATTACCCCCCTATCCAGGAAACGAGTGAAGCTTTCTTT. Its translation is CAISDYPPIQETSEAFF.

The rearrangement joins TRBV12-2 to TRBJ2-7; the table's D call, TRBD2, was not checked against the DNA. TRBV12-2 is marked as a pseudogene. There are 15 residues in the CDR3. CDR3 in DNA: TGTGCAAGTCGCTTAGGAGCGGGGACGCCCTACGAGCAGTACTTC. Protein: CASRLGAGTPYEQYF.

V gene TRBV6-5 combines with J gene TRBJ1-2; 7 bases line up with TRBD1. The CDR3 consists of 15 residues. V lost 0 bases to trimming and J lost 4 bases; unmatched junction nucleotides: 5. Germline V gene data show CDR1 as MNHEY and CDR2 as SVGAGI. The CDR3 region has the DNA TGTGCCAGCAGTTACTCGATCGGACAGGTCTATGGCTACACCTTC. Protein sequence: CASSYSIGQVYGYTF.

The chain joins TRBV19 to TRBJ1-4; TRBD1 aligns across 9 bases. Germline values: CDR1 LNHDA, CDR2 SQIVND (reference sequence). This CDR3 is 16 amino acids long. V was clipped by 0 bases and J by 8 bases; unmatched bases: 7. The CDR3 nucleotides are TGTGCCAGTAGTATAGATTTGGGACAGGGCCCGGAAAAACTGTTTTTT. This translates into CASSIDLGQGPEKLFF. Full variable domain (outside the CDR3, taken from reference TRBV19 and TRBJ1-4): DGGITQSPKYLFRKEGQNVTLSCEQNLNHDAMYWYRQDPGQGLRLIYYSQIVNDFQKGDIAEGYSVSREKKESFPLTVTSAQKNPTAFYLCASSIDLGQGPEKLFFGSGTQLSVL.

This chain uses TRBV19 with TRBJ1-5; possible D gene TRBD1, 6 bases. The CDR3 has 15 amino acids. The V end lost 4 bases, the J end lost 5 bases, and 15 bases lay between the germline ends. The germline CDR1 and CDR2 sequences are LNHDA and SQIVND (reference sequence). For the CDR3, the DNA is TGTGCCAGTAGTACGTATACAGGGAACCATCAGCCCCAGCATTTT. This encodes CASSTYTGNHQPQHF.

The chain has TRBV14 and TRBJ1-1; no reliable D call. CDR3 size: 14 residues. Deletions cut 4 bases from V and 6 bases from J, with 15 bases between. Germline CDR1 SGHDN, CDR2 FVKESK. In DNA form, the CDR3 reads TGTGCCAGCAGCCGAGAAGTTTATCGGGCTGAAGCTTTCTTT. Its protein product is CASSREVYRAEAFF. The whole variable domain, remainder taken from reference TRBV14 and TRBJ1-1, is EAGVTQFPSHSVIEKGQTVTLRCDPISGHDNLYWYRRVMGKEIKFLLHFVKESKQDESGMPNNRFLAERTGGTYSTLKVQPAELEDSGVYFCASSREVYRAEAFFGQGTRLTVV.

This rearrangement joins TRBV11-2 to TRBJ2-5; 9 bases line up with TRBD1. With 5 bases clipped from V and 3 bases from J, the junction kept 4 bases outside the gene matches. This CDR3 region has 14 residues. Germline-derived CDR1 and CDR2 are SGHAT and FQNNGV. In nucleotides, the CDR3 is TGTGCCAGCAGCACCCGACAGGGGGAAGAGACCCAGTACTTC. It translates to CASSTRQGEETQYF.

CDR3 sequence (DNA): TGTGCCAGCAGCATCACAGTAGACTATGGCTACACCTTC. Amino acids: CASSITVDYGYTF. The V gene is TRBV7-8, the J gene TRBJ1-2; D not resolved. The germline CDR1 and CDR2 sequences are SGHVS and FQNEAQ. The length of the CDR3 is 13 residues. V was clipped by 5 bases and J by 3 bases, with 10 bases between them.

This sequence joins TRBV18 and TRBJ1-2; possibly TRBD1 for D (5 bases). V was trimmed by 4 bases and J by 3 bases, leaving 12 bases between them. The CDR3 has 14 residues. Germline CDR1 reads KGHSH; CDR2 reads LQKENI. CDR3 DNA: TGTGCCAGCTCACGACAGAAAGAGGACTATGGCTACACCTTC. Translated: CASSRQKEDYGYTF.

The chain recombines TRBV19 with TRBJ2-5; D remains unclear. Trimming left V 5 bases short and J 5 bases short, with 9 bases between. CDR1 is LNHDA, CDR2 SQIVND, per germline (reference sequence). The length of the CDR3 is 12 residues. The CDR3 sequence: CASSVSRETQYF. The CDR3 DNA is TGTGCCAGTAGTGTCTCTAGGGAGACCCAGTACTTC.

The chain carries TRBV2 and TRBJ2-1; 8 nucleotides line up with TRBD2. The germline CDR1 and CDR2 sequences are SNHLY and FYNNEI. This CDR3 has 15 amino acids. The V and J ends lost 9 bases and 2 bases, in that order; junction bases with no gene match: 9. For the CDR3, the DNA is TGTGCCAGGACTAGCGACGGGGGGGCCTACAATGAGCAGTTCTTC. It codes for CARTSDGGAYNEQFF. Full variable domain (missing parts from reference TRBV2 and TRBJ2-1): EPEVTQTPSHQVTQMGQEVILRCVPISNHLYFYWYRQILGQKVEFLVSFYNNEISEKSEIFDDQFSVERPDGSNFTLKIRSTKLEDSAMYFCARTSDGGAYNEQFFGPGTRLTVL.

This chain connects TRBV24-1 to TRBJ1-2; D is ambiguous. This CDR3 spans 13 amino acids. CDR1 KGHDR and CDR2 SFDVKD come from the germline V gene. V was cut by 5 bases and J by 1 base, with 7 bases left in between. The CDR3 sequence: CATSVALNYGYTF. In DNA, the CDR3 is TGTGCCACCAGTGTAGCACTTAACTATGGCTACACCTTC.

The chain carries TRBV25-1 and TRBJ2-4; 7 bases match TRBD2. The length of the CDR3 is 13 residues. Trimming took 10 bases from V and 1 from J; bases not matched to a gene: 4. Looked up from germline, CDR1 is MGHDK and CDR2 is SYGVNS. CDR3 DNA: TGTGCCACCGGGGGGATGGCCAAAAACATTCAGTACTTC. This gives the protein CATGGMAKNIQYF.